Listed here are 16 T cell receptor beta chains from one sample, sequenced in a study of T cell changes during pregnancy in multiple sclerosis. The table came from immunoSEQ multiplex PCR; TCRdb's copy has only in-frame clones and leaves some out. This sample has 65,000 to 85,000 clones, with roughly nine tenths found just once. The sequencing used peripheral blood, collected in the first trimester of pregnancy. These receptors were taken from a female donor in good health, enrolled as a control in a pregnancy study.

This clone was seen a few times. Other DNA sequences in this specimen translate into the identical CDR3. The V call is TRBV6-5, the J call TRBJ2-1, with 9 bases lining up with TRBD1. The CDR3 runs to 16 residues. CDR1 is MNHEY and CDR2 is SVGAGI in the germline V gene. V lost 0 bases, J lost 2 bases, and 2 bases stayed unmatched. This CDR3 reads CASSYSNRGPYNEQFF. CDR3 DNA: TGTGCCAGCAGTTACTCGAACAGGGGGCCCTACAATGAGCAGTTCTTC.

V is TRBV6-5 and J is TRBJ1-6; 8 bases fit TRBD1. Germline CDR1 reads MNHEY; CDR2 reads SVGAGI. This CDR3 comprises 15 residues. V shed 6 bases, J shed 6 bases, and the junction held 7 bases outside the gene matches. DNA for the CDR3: TGTGCCAGCAGGGACGGACAGGGCCGTAATTCACCCCTCCACTTT. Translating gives CASRDGQGRNSPLHF.

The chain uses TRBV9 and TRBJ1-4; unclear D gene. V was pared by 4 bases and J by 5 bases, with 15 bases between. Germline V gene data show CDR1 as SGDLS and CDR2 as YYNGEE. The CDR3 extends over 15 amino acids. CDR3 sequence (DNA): TGTGCCAGCAGCCCCCGAGGCGGAGTAAATGAAAAACTGTTTTTT. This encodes CASSPRGGVNEKLFF.

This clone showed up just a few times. The CDR3 spells CASSCALGAPPV. In DNA, the CDR3 is TGTGCCAGCAGCTGCGCCTTAGGGGCTCCCCCAGTC. The V call is TRBV7-9, the J call TRBJ2-7; D perhaps matches TRBD1 (5 bases). This CDR3 spans 12 amino acids. Germline CDR1 SEHNR, CDR2 FQNEAQ (reference sequence).

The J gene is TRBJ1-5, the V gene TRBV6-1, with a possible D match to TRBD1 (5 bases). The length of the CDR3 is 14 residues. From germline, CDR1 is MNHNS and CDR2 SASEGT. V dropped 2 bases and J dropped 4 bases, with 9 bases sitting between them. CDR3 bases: TGTGCCAGCAGTGAACGGAAGGGGAATCAGCCCCAGCATTTT. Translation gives CASSERKGNQPQHF.

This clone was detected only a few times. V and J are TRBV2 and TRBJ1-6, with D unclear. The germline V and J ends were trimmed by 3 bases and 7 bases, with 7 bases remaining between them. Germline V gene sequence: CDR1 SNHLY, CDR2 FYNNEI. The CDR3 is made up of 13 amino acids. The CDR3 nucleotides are TGTGCCAGCAGTGACTACTCAAATTCACCCCTCCACTTT. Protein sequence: CASSDYSNSPLHF.

The DNA of the CDR3 is TGTGCCAGCAGCGTCACAGGTTCCGGGCAAGAGACCCAGTACTTC. This sequence encodes CASSVTGSGQETQYF. The chain joins TRBV7-2 to TRBJ2-5; tentatively, D is TRBD1 (5 bases). CDR1 is SGHTA and CDR2 is FQGNSA in the germline V gene. The V gene lost 5 bases and the J gene lost 2 bases, with 15 bases spanning the gap. The CDR3 covers 15 residues.

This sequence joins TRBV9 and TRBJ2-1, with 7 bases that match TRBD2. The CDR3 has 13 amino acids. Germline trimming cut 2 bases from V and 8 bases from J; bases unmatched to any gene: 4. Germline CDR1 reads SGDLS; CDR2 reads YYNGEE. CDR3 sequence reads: CASSVTGGDEQFF. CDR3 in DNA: TGTGCCAGCAGCGTGACGGGGGGAGATGAGCAGTTCTTC.

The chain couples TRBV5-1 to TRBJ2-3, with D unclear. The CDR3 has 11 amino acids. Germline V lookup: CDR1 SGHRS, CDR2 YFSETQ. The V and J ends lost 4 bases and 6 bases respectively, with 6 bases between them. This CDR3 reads CASSERDTQYF. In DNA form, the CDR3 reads TGCGCCAGCAGCGAGAGGGATACGCAGTATTTT.

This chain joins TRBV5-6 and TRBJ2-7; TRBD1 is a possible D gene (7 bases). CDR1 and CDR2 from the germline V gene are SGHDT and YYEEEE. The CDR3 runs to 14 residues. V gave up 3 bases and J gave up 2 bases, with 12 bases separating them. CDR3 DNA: TGTGCCAGCAGCTGGGGGGACAGACCCTACGAGCAGTACTTC. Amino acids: CASSWGDRPYEQYF. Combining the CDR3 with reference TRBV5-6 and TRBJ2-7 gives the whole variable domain DAGVTQSPTHLIKTRGQQVTLRCSPKSGHDTVSWYQQALGQGPQFIFQYYEEEERQRGNFPDRFSGHQFPNYSSELNVNALLLGDSALYLCASSWGDRPYEQYFGPGTRLTVT.

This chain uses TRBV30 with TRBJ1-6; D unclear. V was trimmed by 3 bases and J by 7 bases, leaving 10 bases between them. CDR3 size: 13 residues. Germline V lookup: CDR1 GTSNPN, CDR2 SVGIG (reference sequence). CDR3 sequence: CAWRVVGNSPLHF. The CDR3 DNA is TGTGCCTGGAGAGTAGTCGGGAATTCACCCCTCCACTTT.

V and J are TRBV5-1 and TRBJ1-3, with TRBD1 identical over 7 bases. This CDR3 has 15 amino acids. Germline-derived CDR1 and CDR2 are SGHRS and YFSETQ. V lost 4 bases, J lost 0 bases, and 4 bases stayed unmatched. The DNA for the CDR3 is TGCGCCAGCAGCCCCGGGACAGCCTCTGGAAACACCATATATTTT. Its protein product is CASSPGTASGNTIYF.

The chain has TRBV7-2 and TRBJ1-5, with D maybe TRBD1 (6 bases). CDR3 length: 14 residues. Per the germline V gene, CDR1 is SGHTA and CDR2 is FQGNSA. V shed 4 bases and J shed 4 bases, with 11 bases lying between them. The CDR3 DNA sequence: TGTGCCAGCAGCTACCTAGGACAGAATCAGCCCCAGCATTTT. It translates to CASSYLGQNQPQHF.

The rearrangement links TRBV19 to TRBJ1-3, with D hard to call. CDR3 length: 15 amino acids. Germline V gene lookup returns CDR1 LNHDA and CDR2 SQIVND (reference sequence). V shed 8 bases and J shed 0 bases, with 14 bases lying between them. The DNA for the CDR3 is TGTGCCAGTCGACACCGACGGGACTCTGGAAACACCATATATTTT. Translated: CASRHRRDSGNTIYF.

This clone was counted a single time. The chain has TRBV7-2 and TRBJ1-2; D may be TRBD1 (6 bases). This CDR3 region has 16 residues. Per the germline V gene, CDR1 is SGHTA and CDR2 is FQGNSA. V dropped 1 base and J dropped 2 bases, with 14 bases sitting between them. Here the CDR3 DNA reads TGTGCCAGCAGCTTAGAAGGCCAGGGGAGAAACTATGGCTACACCTTC. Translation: CASSLEGQGRNYGYTF.

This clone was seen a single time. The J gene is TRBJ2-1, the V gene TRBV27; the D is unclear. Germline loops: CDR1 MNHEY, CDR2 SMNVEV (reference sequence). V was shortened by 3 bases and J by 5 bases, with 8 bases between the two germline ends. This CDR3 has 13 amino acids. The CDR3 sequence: CASSLSGHNEQFF. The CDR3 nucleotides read TGTGCCAGCAGTTTGTCAGGCCACAATGAGCAGTTCTTC.